Listed here are 14 T cell receptor beta chains from one sample, sequenced in a study of human T cells and chemical hapten exposure. MiXCR, run by TCRdb on the RACE reads, gives a single entry per CDR3 protein. The profile covers 30,000 to 40,000 distinct CDR3 sequences, with less than 5.5% appearing a single time and about 13% taken by the ten largest. Noted time point: healthy volunteer bleed at 6 weeks. The template was total RNA from unfractionated whole blood. The specimen sequenced was whole blood. The receptor set was obtained from a human donor in good health. Some clones in this sample may be carry-over from other donors' samples.

Many counts were recorded for this clonotype. J is TRBJ1-1 and V is TRBV12-3 or TRBV12-4; 7 positions agree with TRBD1. This CDR3 is 14 amino acids long. V was pared by 6 bases and J by 0 bases, with 4 bases of the junction left unmatched. CDR3 sequence: CASRPGGMNTEAFF. The DNA of the CDR3 is TGTGCCAGCAGGCCAGGGGGAATGAACACTGAAGCTTTCTTT.

This clonotype has ten or more counts. The chain has TRBV12-3 or TRBV12-4 and TRBJ2-3; the match to TRBD2 covers 7 bases. This CDR3 spans 14 amino acids. Trimming took 8 bases from V and 1 from J; bases not matched to a gene: 6. CDR3 sequence: CASGEGLRTDTQYF. The CDR3, as DNA: TGTGCCAGCGGGGAGGGCCTCCGCACAGATACGCAGTATTTT.

This clonotype has at least ten counts. Written as DNA, the CDR3 is TGTGCCAGCAGCTCAGAAAGATCAGATACGCAGTATTTT. Translating it yields CASSSERSDTQYF. V and J are TRBV7-2 and TRBJ2-3; no definite D call. Trimming shortened V by 4 bases and J by 4 bases, and 9 bases separated the two germline ends. Germline CDR1 reads SGHTA; CDR2 reads FQGNSA. This CDR3 contains 13 residues.

In this sample, this clonotype turned up many times. The gene calls are TRBV5-1 and TRBJ1-1, with 7 bases matching TRBD1. Unmatched junction bases numbered 6, after V lost 0 bases and J lost 4 bases. Germline CDR1 reads SGHRS; CDR2 reads YFSETQ. The CDR3 length is 15 residues. The CDR3 DNA sequence: TGCGCCAGCAGCTTGGACAGGGGCGCGGGCACTGAAGCTTTCTTT. This codes for CASSLDRGAGTEAFF.

This clonotype was picked up a small number of times. The V call is TRBV6-5, the J call TRBJ2-7, with 14 bases that match TRBD2. The germline gives CDR1 MNHEY, CDR2 SVGAGI. The CDR3 is 17 residues long. The J segment lost 7 bases and the V segment lost 4 bases, leaving 12 bases of the junction unmatched. CDR3: CASSSISRLAGGGEQYF. CDR3 DNA sequence: TGTGCCAGCAGTTCAATCTCAAGACTAGCGGGAGGGGGTGAGCAGTACTTC.

This clonotype appeared many times. The chain joins TRBV3-1 to TRBJ1-2, with a possible D match to TRBD1 (6 bases). Trimming removed 6 bases from V and 2 bases from J, with 25 bases in between. The CDR3 consists of 18 residues. Germline V lookup: CDR1 LGHDT, CDR2 YNNKEL (reference sequence). The CDR3: CASSRHTGSNGTNYGYTF. CDR3 nucleotides: TGTGCCAGCAGTAGACATACAGGGTCCAACGGGACCAACTATGGCTACACCTTC.

The CDR3 loop is CASSLGGSSRDEQFF. CDR3 coding DNA: TGTGCCAGCAGTTTAGGCGGGAGTAGCCGGGATGAGCAGTTCTTC. The chain uses TRBV28 and TRBJ2-1; 7 bases line up with TRBD2. CDR1 is MDHEN, CDR2 SYDVKM, per germline. Germline trimming cut 2 bases from V and 8 bases from J; bases unmatched to any gene: 9. The CDR3 has 15 amino acids.

There are many counts of this clonotype. V usage is TRBV12-3 or TRBV12-4 and J usage is TRBJ2-7, with 10 nucleotides matching TRBD1. The CDR3 totals 15 residues. The V segment lost 2 bases and the J segment 3 bases; nucleotides outside the gene matches: 4. In DNA, the CDR3 is TGTGCCAGCAGTTTAAAGACAGGGGGCATCTACGAGCAGTACTTC. Its translation is CASSLKTGGIYEQYF.

This clonotype was observed at least ten times. This rearrangement joins TRBV7-2 to TRBJ1-4, with 10 bases that match TRBD1. The CDR3 consists of 17 residues. Germline values: CDR1 SGHTA, CDR2 FQGNSA. Trimming took 5 bases from V and 0 from J; bases not matched to a gene: 6. The CDR3 here is CASSPYGTGATNEKLFF. The CDR3 nucleotides read TGTGCCAGCAGCCCGTATGGGACAGGGGCAACTAATGAAAAACTGTTTTTT.

The chain joins TRBV20-1 to TRBJ1-4; weak D call: TRBD1 (6 bases). The CDR3 extends over 11 amino acids. Germline assignment: CDR1 DFQATT and CDR2 SNEGSKA (reference sequence). With 4 bases removed from V and 6 bases from J, the gap between germline ends came to 6 bases. The CDR3: CSATGDEKLFF. The CDR3 coding sequence is TGCAGTGCTACAGGGGATGAAAAACTGTTTTTT.

The chain is built from TRBV2 and TRBJ2-3; 7 bases align to TRBD2. The CDR3 contains 15 residues. Germline V lookup: CDR1 SNHLY, CDR2 FYNNEI. The ends lost 7 bases at V and 4 bases at J; junction bases unmatched: 11. The CDR3 reads CASIARREPPDTQYF. CDR3 DNA: TGTGCCAGCATCGCCCGGCGGGAGCCCCCAGATACGCAGTATTTT.

The chain has TRBV6-6 and TRBJ1-5; the D is unclear. This CDR3 spans 15 amino acids. The germline V gene has CDR1 MNHNY and CDR2 SVGAGI (reference sequence). V was trimmed by 8 bases and J by 0 bases, leaving 14 bases between them. CDR3 sequence: CASPSTGDSNQPQHF. As DNA, the CDR3 is TGTGCCAGCCCGTCGACGGGCGATAGCAATCAGCCCCAGCATTTT.

This clonotype came up many times. The CDR3 bases are TGCGCCAGCAGCGGGGACACCCTGAACACTGAAGCTTTCTTT. Translation gives CASSGDTLNTEAFF. The chain combines TRBV5-1 with TRBJ1-1, with a tentative D call TRBD1 (6 bases). The V gene's germline CDR1 is SGHRS and CDR2 YFSETQ. The CDR3 totals 14 residues. Deletions cut 4 bases from V and 0 bases from J, with 10 bases between.

This clonotype came up many times. This rearrangement joins TRBV30 to TRBJ1-1, with TRBD1 matching over 9 bases. With V trimmed by 3 bases and J by 1 base, 3 bases remained unmatched. CDR3 size: 14 residues. Germline CDR1 reads GTSNPN; CDR2 reads SVGIG (reference sequence). The CDR3 loop reads CAWRRQGGNTEAFF. CDR3 coding DNA: TGTGCCTGGAGGAGACAGGGGGGGAACACTGAAGCTTTCTTT.